These 21 T cell receptor beta chains came from one sample sequenced in a study of shared clonotypes between healthy human individuals (dated by TCRdb to between 2020 and 2021). Library method: the immunoSEQ multiplex PCR assay. Held by TCRdb, this immuneACCESS table contains in-frame sequences only and omits some clones. Under half of the omission traces to an unresolved V gene where checked; the cause of the rest is unknown. The sample table contains approximately 240,000 clones; only one count was recorded for 50% to 80% of them. 11% of the sample goes to the ten largest clones. Sequenced input: memory CD4+ T cells sorted from blood. The cell subset or site label, read with the paper, signifies: CD45RA-negative fraction. These TCRs come from a man younger than 45 in good health.

The chain uses TRBV5-1 and TRBJ1-1; D unresolved. The CDR3 length is 14 residues. The germline V and J ends were trimmed by 4 bases and 6 bases, with 16 bases remaining between them. CDR1 and CDR2 from the germline V gene are SGHRS and YFSETQ. The CDR3 sequence is CASSPLTPNSEAFF. CDR3 nucleotides: TGCGCCAGCAGCCCCCTCACCCCCAACTCTGAAGCTTTCTTT. Filled out from reference TRBV5-1 and TRBJ1-1, the complete variable domain reads KAGVTQTPRYLIKTRGQQVTLSCSPISGHRSVSWYQQTPGQGLQFLFEYFSETQRNKGNFPGRFSGRQFSNSRSEMNVSTLELGDSALYLCASSPLTPNSEAFFGQGTRLTVV.

The rearrangement links TRBV10-3 to TRBJ2-3, with 8 bases identical to TRBD2. Losses at the gene ends were 4 bases for V and 10 bases for J; bases not matched to a gene: 28. Germline V gene lookup returns CDR1 ENHRY and CDR2 SYGVKD. The CDR3 length is 20 residues. The CDR3 DNA sequence: TGTGCCATCAGTGGCCCAGGGGCGGGAGGTGGAGGCGGGGCCCCTCGGTCGCAGTATTTT. Translating it yields CAISGPGAGGGGGAPRSQYF.

The rearrangement joins TRBV6-4 to TRBJ2-2; D ambiguous. The V gene's germline CDR1 is MRHNA and CDR2 SNTAGT. The CDR3 length is 14 residues. The V end was cut by 4 bases, the J end by 7 bases, with 13 bases between. Here the CDR3 reads CASSAVPWIGELFF. Written as DNA, the CDR3 is TGTGCCAGCAGTGCGGTTCCGTGGATCGGGGAGCTGTTTTTT.

The chain is built from TRBV5-6 and TRBJ1-1, with D hard to call. The CDR3 sequence is 17 residues long. Trimming took off 10 bases at V and 6 bases at J, with 31 bases between the two ends. CDR1 SGHDT and CDR2 YYEEEE come from the germline V gene. The DNA of the CDR3 is TGTGCCCGACTACCCCGAAGGGCCAACCCCCCACCCCCTGAAGCTTTCTTT. This codes for CARLPRRANPPPPEAFF.

The rearrangement links TRBV10-3 to TRBJ1-2, with D unresolved. Trimming left V 7 bases short and J 8 bases short, with 23 bases between. Germline V lookup: CDR1 ENHRY, CDR2 SYGVKD. The CDR3 totals 15 residues. The CDR3 DNA is TGTGCCATCACAATTACAAGAGACGGGAAGGGCGGCTACACCTTC. It is translated as CAITITRDGKGGYTF.

The chain employs TRBV6-1 and TRBJ2-3, with TRBD1 matching over 7 bases. The germline V gene encodes CDR1 MNHNS and CDR2 SASEGT. The V segment lost 6 bases and the J segment 0 bases; nucleotides outside the gene matches: 6. CDR3 length: 15 residues. The chain's CDR3 is CASRRDSLSTDTQYF. The CDR3, as DNA: TGTGCCAGCAGACGGGACAGCCTTAGCACAGATACGCAGTATTTT.

Regarding this clone: A much larger clone lies a single base off, so this may be a read error. This chain connects TRBV14 to TRBJ2-5, with a weak D call TRBD1 (6 bases). CDR1 and CDR2 from the germline V gene are SGHDN and FVKESK. With 4 bases removed from V and 5 bases from J, the gap between germline ends came to 8 bases. The CDR3 sequence is 12 residues long. As DNA, the CDR3 is TGTGCCAGCAGCCCCCAGGGGGAGACCCAGTACTTC. It codes for CASSPQGETQYF.

The rearrangement joins TRBV18 to TRBJ1-1; D not certain. V gave up 4 bases and J gave up 3 bases, with 3 bases separating them. CDR3 length: 11 amino acids. Germline V gene data show CDR1 as KGHSH and CDR2 as LQKENI. The CDR3 bases are TGTGCCAGCTCACAAGACACTGAAGCTTTCTTT. It yields the protein CASSQDTEAFF.

The chain carries TRBV6-1 and TRBJ2-7; TRBD2 matches at 8 bases. In germline, CDR1 is MNHNS, CDR2 SASEGT. V lost 5 bases and J lost 3; bases outside the gene matches: 9. This CDR3 is built from 15 residues. CDR3 coding DNA: TGTGCCAGCAGTTCCATAGGACTAGCAGACTACGAGCAGTACTTC. Residues: CASSSIGLADYEQYF.

The gene calls are TRBV28 and TRBJ2-5; possible D gene TRBD1, 6 bases. Trimming removed 2 bases at V and 2 bases at J, with 12 bases between. This CDR3 is built from 15 residues. Germline lookup yields CDR1 MDHEN and CDR2 SYDVKM. The chain's CDR3 is CASSLGQGRQETQYF. CDR3 in DNA: TGTGCCAGCAGTTTAGGGCAGGGGCGACAAGAGACCCAGTACTTC.

The gene calls are TRBV5-1 and TRBJ2-1; the D is unclear. The CDR3 length is 13 residues. The V gene lost 3 bases and the J gene lost 6 bases, with 10 bases spanning the gap. The germline CDR1 and CDR2 sequences are SGHRS and YFSETQ. Written as DNA, the CDR3 is TGCGCCAGCAGCTCTACCACGGCCAATGAGCAGTTCTTC. It is translated as CASSSTTANEQFF.

J is TRBJ2-3 and V is TRBV11-2, with TRBD2 matching 7 bases. Germline CDR1 and CDR2: SGHAT and FQNNGV. V was clipped by 5 bases and J by 4 bases; unmatched bases: 21. This CDR3 is built from 19 residues. The CDR3 loop is CASSLPRGRARNVPDTQYF. CDR3 sequence (DNA): TGTGCCAGCAGCCTCCCCCGGGGGAGGGCCAGGAACGTGCCAGATACGCAGTATTTT.

V and J are TRBV20-1 and TRBJ2-1; the D is unclear. V dropped 6 bases and J dropped 2 bases, with 5 bases sitting between them. The V gene's germline CDR1 is DFQATT and CDR2 SNEGSKA (reference sequence). This CDR3 is built from 11 residues. In DNA, the CDR3 is TGCAGTGCCCGGACCTACAATGAGCAGTTCTTC. Translated, it gives CSARTYNEQFF.

The CDR3 DNA follows: TGTGCCAGCAGCAGTAGCGGGAGGTCTTACAATGAGCAGTTCTTC. Translating gives CASSSSGRSYNEQFF. The chain is built from TRBV7-6 and TRBJ2-1; 10 nucleotides line up with TRBD2. Germline lookup yields CDR1 SGHVS and CDR2 FNYEAQ. V lost 5 bases and J lost 4; bases outside the gene matches: 5. This CDR3 is 15 amino acids long.

This clone was seen once. The rearrangement uses TRBV9 and TRBJ1-1, with D unresolved. Between the trimmed V and J ends, which lost 0 bases and 3 bases, there was a span of 9 bases. Germline V gene sequence: CDR1 SGDLS, CDR2 YYNGEE. CDR3 length: 14 residues. The CDR3 protein is CASSVVAEHTEAFF. The CDR3 nucleotides read TGTGCCAGCAGCGTAGTGGCTGAACACACTGAAGCTTTCTTT.

This clone occurred once. The chain is built from TRBV2 and TRBJ2-5; 12 nucleotides match TRBD2. The CDR3 runs to 18 residues. V lost 6 bases to trimming and J lost 3 bases; unmatched junction nucleotides: 14. From germline, CDR1 is SNHLY and CDR2 FYNNEI. The CDR3 region is CASSYTSSGRAWEETQYF. CDR3 in DNA: TGTGCCAGCAGCTACACCTCTAGCGGGAGGGCCTGGGAAGAGACCCAGTACTTC.

The V and J genes are TRBV19 and TRBJ2-7, with D possibly matching TRBD2 (6 bases). The germline gives CDR1 LNHDA, CDR2 SQIVND (reference sequence). The CDR3 consists of 14 residues. Between the trimmed V and J ends, which lost 2 bases and 5 bases, there was a span of 13 bases. The CDR3 reads CASSILGGTDEQYF. CDR3 bases: TGTGCCAGTAGTATACTTGGAGGGACTGACGAGCAGTACTTC.

This clone was observed a handful of times. The chain links TRBV11-2 to TRBJ1-1; TRBD1 is a possible D gene (5 bases). This CDR3 is 15 amino acids long. V was clipped by 0 bases and J by 5 bases, with 13 bases between them. CDR1 SGHAT and CDR2 FQNNGV come from the germline V gene. DNA of the CDR3: TGTGCCAGCAGCTTAGATTATCGCAGGGAAACTGAAGCTTTCTTT. Amino acid sequence: CASSLDYRRETEAFF. Full variable domain (rest looked up from reference TRBV11-2 and TRBJ1-1): EAGVAQSPRYKIIEKRQSVAFWCNPISGHATLYWYQQILGQGPKLLIQFQNNGVVDDSQLPKDRFSAERLKGVDSTLKIQPAKLEDSAVYLCASSLDYRRETEAFFGQGTRLTVV.

V usage is TRBV7-3 and J usage is TRBJ2-7; no definite D call. Germline lookup yields CDR1 SGHTA and CDR2 FQGTGA. CDR3 length equals 16 residues. Trimming pared 5 bases from V and 5 bases from J, leaving 22 bases between. The CDR3 sequence: CASSPRSRSQWNEQYF. The CDR3 region has the DNA TGTGCCAGCAGCCCTCGGAGCCGTTCCCAATGGAACGAGCAGTACTTC.

This chain joins TRBV7-9 and TRBJ2-3, with unresolved D. This CDR3 has 13 amino acids. Germline V CDR1 and CDR2: SEHNR, FQNEAQ (reference sequence). V was shortened by 2 bases and J by 5 bases, with 8 bases between the two germline ends. The DNA for the CDR3 is TGTGCCAGCAGCTTAATGGGCCTAGATACGCAGTATTTT. Translated: CASSLMGLDTQYF.

In its sample, this clone was seen once. The V gene is TRBV28, the J gene TRBJ2-7, with D tentatively TRBD1 or TRBD2 (5 bases each). The CDR3 extends over 16 amino acids. The germline V gene has CDR1 MDHEN and CDR2 SYDVKM. V dropped 5 bases and J dropped 3 bases, with 20 bases sitting between them. CDR3 DNA: TGTGCCAGCAGTGAAGGGACGGGAAGAGGGAACTACGAGCAGTACTTC. Its translation is CASSEGTGRGNYEQYF.